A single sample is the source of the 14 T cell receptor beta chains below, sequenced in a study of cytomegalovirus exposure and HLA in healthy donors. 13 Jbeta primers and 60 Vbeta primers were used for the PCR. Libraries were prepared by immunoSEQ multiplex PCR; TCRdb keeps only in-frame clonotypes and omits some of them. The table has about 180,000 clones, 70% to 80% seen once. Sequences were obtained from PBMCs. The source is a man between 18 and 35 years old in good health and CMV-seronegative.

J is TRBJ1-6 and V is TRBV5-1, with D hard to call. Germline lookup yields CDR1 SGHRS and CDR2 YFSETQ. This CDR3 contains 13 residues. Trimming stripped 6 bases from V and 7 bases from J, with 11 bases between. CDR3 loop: CASTSEGNSPLHF. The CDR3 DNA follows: TGCGCCAGCACCTCGGAGGGCAATTCACCCCTCCACTTT. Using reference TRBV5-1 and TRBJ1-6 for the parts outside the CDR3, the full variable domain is KAGVTQTPRYLIKTRGQQVTLSCSPISGHRSVSWYQQTPGQGLQFLFEYFSETQRNKGNFPGRFSGRQFSNSRSEMNVSTLELGDSALYLCASTSEGNSPLHFGNGTRLTVT.

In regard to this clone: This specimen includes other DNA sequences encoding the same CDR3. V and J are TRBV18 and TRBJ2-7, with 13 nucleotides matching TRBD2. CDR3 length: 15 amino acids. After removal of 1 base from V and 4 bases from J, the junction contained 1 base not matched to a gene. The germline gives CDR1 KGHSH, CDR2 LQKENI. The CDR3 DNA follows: TGTGCCAGCTCACCACGGACTAGCGGGAGTTACGAGCAGTACTTC. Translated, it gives CASSPRTSGSYEQYF.

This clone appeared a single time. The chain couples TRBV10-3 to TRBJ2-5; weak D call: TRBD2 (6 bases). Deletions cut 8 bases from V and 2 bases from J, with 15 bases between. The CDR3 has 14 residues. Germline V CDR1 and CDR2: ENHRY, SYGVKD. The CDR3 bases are TGTGCCATCGCCGCCGGGGGTGCTCAAGAGACCCAGTACTTC. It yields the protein CAIAAGGAQETQYF.

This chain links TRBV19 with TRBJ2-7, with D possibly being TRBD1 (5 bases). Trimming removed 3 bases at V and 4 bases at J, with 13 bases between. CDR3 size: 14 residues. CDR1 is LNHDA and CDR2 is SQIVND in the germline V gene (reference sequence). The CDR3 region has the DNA TGTGCCAGTAGTATCAGGGTGAGTGAATACGAGCAGTACTTC. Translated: CASSIRVSEYEQYF. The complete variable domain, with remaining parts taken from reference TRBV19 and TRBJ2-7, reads DGGITQSPKYLFRKEGQNVTLSCEQNLNHDAMYWYRQDPGQGLRLIYYSQIVNDFQKGDIAEGYSVSREKKESFPLTVTSAQKNPTAFYLCASSIRVSEYEQYFGPGTRLTVT.

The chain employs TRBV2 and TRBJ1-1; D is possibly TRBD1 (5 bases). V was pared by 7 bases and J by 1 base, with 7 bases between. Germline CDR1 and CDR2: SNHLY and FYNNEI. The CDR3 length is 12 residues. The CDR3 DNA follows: TGTGCCAGCATCGGGGGGAACACTGAAGCTTTCTTT. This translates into CASIGGNTEAFF.

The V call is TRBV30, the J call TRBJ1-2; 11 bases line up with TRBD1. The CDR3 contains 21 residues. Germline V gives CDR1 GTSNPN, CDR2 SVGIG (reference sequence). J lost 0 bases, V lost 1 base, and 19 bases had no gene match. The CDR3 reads CAWSARFPGQGDLEANYGYTF. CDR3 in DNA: TGTGCCTGGAGTGCAAGATTTCCGGGACAGGGGGATTTAGAAGCTAACTATGGCTACACCTTC.

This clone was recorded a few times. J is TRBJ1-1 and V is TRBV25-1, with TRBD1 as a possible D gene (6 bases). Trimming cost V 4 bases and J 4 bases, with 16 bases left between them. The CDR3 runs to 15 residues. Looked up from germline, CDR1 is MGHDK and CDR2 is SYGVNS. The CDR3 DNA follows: TGTGCCAGCAGTGCCCTCCAGGGGAAGGTCACTGAAGCTTTCTTT. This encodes CASSALQGKVTEAFF.

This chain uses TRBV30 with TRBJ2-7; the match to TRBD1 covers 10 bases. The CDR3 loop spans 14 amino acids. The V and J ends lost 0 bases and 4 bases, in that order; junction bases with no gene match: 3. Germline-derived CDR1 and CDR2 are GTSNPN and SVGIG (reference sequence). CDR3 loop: CAWSVGTGEYEQYF. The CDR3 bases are TGTGCCTGGAGTGTAGGGACAGGGGAGTACGAGCAGTACTTC.

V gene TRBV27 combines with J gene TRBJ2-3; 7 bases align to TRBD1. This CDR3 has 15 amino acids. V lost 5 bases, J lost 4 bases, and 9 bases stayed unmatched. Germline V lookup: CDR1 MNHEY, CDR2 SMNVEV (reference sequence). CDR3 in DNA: TGTGCCAGCAGTATACAGGGGTTTAGGGCAGATACGCAGTATTTT. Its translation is CASSIQGFRADTQYF.

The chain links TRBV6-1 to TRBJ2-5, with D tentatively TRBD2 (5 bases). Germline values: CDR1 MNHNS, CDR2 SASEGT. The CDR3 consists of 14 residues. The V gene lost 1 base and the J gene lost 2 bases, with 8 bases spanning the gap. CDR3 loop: CASSEGLHQETQYF. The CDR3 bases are TGTGCCAGCAGTGAAGGACTACATCAAGAGACCCAGTACTTC.

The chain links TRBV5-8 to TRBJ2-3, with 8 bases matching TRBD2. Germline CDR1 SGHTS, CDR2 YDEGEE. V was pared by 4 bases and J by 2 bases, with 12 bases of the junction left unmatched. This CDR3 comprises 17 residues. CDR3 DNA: TGTGCCAGCAGCCACGGTCAGGGCGGGGGGACCACAGATACGCAGTATTTT. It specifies CASSHGQGGGTTDTQYF.

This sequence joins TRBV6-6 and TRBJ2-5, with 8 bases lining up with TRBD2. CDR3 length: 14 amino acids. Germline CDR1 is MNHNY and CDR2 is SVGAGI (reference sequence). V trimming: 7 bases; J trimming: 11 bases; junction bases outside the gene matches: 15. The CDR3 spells CASIGGTREGEQYF. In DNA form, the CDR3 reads TGTGCCAGCATAGGCGGGACTAGAGAGGGGGAGCAGTACTTC.

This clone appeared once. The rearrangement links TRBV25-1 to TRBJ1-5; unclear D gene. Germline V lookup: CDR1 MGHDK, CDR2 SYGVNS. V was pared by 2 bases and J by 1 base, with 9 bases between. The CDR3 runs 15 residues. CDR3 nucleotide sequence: TGTGCCAGCAGTGAAGGGCCTTTCAGCAATCAGCCCCAGCATTTT. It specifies CASSEGPFSNQPQHF.

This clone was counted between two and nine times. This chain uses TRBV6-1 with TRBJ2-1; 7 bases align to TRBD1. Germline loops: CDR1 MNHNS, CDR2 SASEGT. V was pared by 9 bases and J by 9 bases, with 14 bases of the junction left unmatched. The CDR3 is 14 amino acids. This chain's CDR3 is CASHRDRGVGEQFF. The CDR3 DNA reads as TGTGCCAGTCACCGGGACAGAGGGGTGGGTGAGCAGTTCTTC.